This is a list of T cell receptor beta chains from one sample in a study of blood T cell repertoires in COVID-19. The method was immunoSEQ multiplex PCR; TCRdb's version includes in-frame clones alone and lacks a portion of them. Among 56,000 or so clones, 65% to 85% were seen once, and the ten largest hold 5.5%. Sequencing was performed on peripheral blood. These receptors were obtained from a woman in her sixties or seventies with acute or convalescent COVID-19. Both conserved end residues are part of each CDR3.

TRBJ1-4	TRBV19	CASSKGQDNEKLFF
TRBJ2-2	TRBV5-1	CASSDRAVKNTGELFF
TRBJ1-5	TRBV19	CASSRTGGNQPQHF
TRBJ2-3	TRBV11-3	CASSPVGQGTTSGGSDTQYF
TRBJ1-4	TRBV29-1	CSVTGDSLNEKLFF
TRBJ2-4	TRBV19	CASSRTPNRDRNIQYF
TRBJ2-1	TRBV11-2	CASSLKSGNEQFF
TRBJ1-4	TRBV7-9	CASSFRATNEKLFF
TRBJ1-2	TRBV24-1	CATSEPGTKEESYTF
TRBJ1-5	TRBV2	CASREGQGVKSNQPQHF
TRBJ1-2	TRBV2	CASSGLGQGAGGYTF
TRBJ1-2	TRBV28	CASRWTGDSGYTF
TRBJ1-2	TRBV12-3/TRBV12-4	CASSPEGRYGYTF
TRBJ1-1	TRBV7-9	CASSLYGANTEAFF
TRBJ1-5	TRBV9	CASSVKTSRGTSNQPQHF
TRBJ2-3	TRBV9	CASSVAGGEPTGTQYF
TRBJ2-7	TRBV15	CATSRDLQTGSYEQYF
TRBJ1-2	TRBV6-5	CASRPPAGGRKGYTF
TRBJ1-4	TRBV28	CASSTGTGLGANEKLFF
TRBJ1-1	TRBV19	CASSSIRQGAGRTEAFF
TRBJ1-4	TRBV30	CAWSLDRREKLFF
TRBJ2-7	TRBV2	CASRDLTGESYEQYF
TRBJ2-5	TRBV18	CASSLLRETQYF
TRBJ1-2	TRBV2	CASRHGGQGFYGYTF
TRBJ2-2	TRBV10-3	CAISESTPGELFF
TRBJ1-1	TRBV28	CASSFSPGSVAEAFF
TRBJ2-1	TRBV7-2	CASSLSGGGAWNEQFF
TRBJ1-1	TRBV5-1	CASRYTGDPLNTEAFF
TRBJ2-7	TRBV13	CASSLRRGAPHEQYF